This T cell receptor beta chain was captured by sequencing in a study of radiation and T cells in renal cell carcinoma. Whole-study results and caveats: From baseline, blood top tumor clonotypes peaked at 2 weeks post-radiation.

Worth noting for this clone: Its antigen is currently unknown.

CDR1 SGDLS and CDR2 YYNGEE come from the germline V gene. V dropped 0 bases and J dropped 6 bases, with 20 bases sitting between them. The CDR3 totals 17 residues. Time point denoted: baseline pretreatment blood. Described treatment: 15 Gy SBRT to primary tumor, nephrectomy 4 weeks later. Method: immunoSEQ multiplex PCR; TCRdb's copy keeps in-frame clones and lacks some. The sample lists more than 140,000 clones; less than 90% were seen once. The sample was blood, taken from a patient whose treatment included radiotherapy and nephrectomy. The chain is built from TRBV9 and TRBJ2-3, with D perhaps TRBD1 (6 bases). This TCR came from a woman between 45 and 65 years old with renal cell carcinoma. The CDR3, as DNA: TGTGCCAGCAGCGTAGCTGGCAGGGGACCCGTGGTGGATACGCAGTATTTT. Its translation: CASSVAGRGPVVDTQYF.